This T cell receptor beta chain was profiled in a study of PD-L1 blockade in urothelial cancer (dated by TCRdb to about 2017). As for the study more broadly: Therapy was started around 2014 for all patients, and atezolizumab 1,200 mg was administered intravenously every 3 weeks. About 90% of the roughly 29 patients were males with bladder-origin urothelial cancer, and 18 of 29 reported a prior smoking history. An ECOG performance status of 0 or 1 was recorded for the patients, and 0 to 3 prior chemotherapy regimens had been received by the patients. Blood samples were analyzed 3 weeks after the start of treatment (second dose) and 6 weeks after the start of treatment. A median of around 150,000 T cells and some 82,000 unique TCRs was obtained from blood samples, and a median clonality of about 0.08 was observed. An exploratory multi-omic analysis was conducted of the somatic, immune and clinical correlates of response to PD-L1 blockade with atezolizumab in urothelial cancer. Pretreatment tumor samples, along with matched peripheral blood serially collected before and after atezolizumab treatment, were subjected to TCR sequencing. Progression-free survival longer than 6 months counted as durable clinical benefit, and TCR features were additionally tested against both progression-free and overall survival. Whole exome sequencing and RNA sequencing of pretreatment tumors were performed alongside TCR sequencing in the same patients. Durable clinical benefit was achieved by nine patients and was not achieved by 20 patients. Pretreatment blood TCR-seq was available for 30 or so patients, at least one posttreatment blood collection was obtained for around 25 patients, and tumor TCR-seq was available for around 25 patients. General findings and caveats noted by the study authors: Patients with durable benefit showed greater expansion of tumor-associated TCR clones in peripheral blood 3 weeks after starting treatment (n ≈ 22, p = 0.022). Because the sample size was small (n ≈ 28) and many of the analyses were exploratory, the results are meant to be hypothesis-generating. A pretreatment peripheral blood TCR clonality below the median was linked to improved progression-free and overall survival.

The sample holds one count of this clone. There is no known antigen for this receptor. Qualities for individual bases were not recorded, and no much larger clone is one base off. Trimming accounts for 7 bases at V and 2 bases at J, while the number of junction bases matched to no gene is 7. Taken from the germline V gene (reference sequence), the CDR1 and CDR2 loops are LNHDA and SQIVND. From cysteine to phenylalanine, the CDR3 is 15 amino acids long. CDR3 DNA only is kept here, 45 bases in frame from base 1. Sample time point, as interpreted from the label and publication: pretreatment peripheral blood. A total of 25 to 30 patients with locally advanced or metastatic urothelial carcinoma, treated at Memorial Sloan Kettering on a trial protocol, made up the cohort. Peripheral blood mononuclear cells were collected pretreatment and during treatment, with between 1 and 8 total time points obtained per patient. The Qiagen DNeasy Blood extraction kit was used to purify genomic DNA from total PBMCs and tumor samples. Collected pretreatment and during treatment, PBMCs were isolated and stored as previously described.

Synthetic TCR analog templates were spiked into each PCR so that absolute template abundance could be estimated from read counts. Using the immunoSEQ assay, TCRbeta CDR3 regions were amplified from genomic DNA with bias-controlled V and J gene primers. Sequencing of rearranged TCRbeta segments was performed at approximately 20X coverage. The paper's processing steps were these. Clustering was used to correct sequencing errors, and CDR3s were annotated against IMGT to assign V, D and J genes. Only productive TCRbeta rearrangements were used in downstream analyses, excluding out-of-frame or stop-codon sequences. To compute clonality, Shannon entropy was normalized by the log of the number of unique productive sequences and then subtracted from one. Clones differing between time points or between blood and tumor were identified by Fisher's exact test with Benjamini-Hochberg correction at adjusted p below 0.01. TCRdb limited this immuneACCESS table to in-frame rearrangements with V and J called. A share of clones is missing; checked studies link under half to unresolved V genes, and the rest is unexplained. D and trimming were read from the DNA, whereas the V and J calls and clone size are those reported in that table. A total of around 79,000 clones appear in this sample, around four fifths of them only once. The ten largest account for roughly 7.3% of the sample.

The sequence was collected from a man aged 35-49 years with urothelial cancer. Sequences were derived from PBMCs, sampled around atezolizumab (anti-PD-L1) treatment. The chain was built from TRBV19 and TRBJ2-3; 9 bases in between match TRBD2. This receptor carries the CDR3 CASTRREGYTDTQYF. The sequenced DNA: TGTGCCAGTACTCGGCGGGAGGGATACACAGATACGCAGTATTTT.